At least ten counts were recorded for the clone carrying this T cell receptor beta chain. The data originate from a study of human T cells and chemical hapten exposure. TCRdb called the RACE reads again in MiXCR, with one record for every CDR3 protein. Of approximately 320,000 distinct CDR3 sequences listed, over 5% are singletons. The time point here: pre-sensitization, week 0. Treatment of the sample: therapeutic diphenylcyclopropenone sensitization with weekly scalp DPC. The V end was cut by 0 bases, the J end by 6 bases, with 7 bases between. The germline V gene encodes CDR1 DFQATT and CDR2 SNEGSKA (reference sequence). The CDR3 is made up of 12 amino acids.

The origin of this receptor is a woman under 30 with alopecia areata. Some clones in this sample may be carry-over from other donors' samples. The chain couples TRBV20-1 to TRBJ2-3; D gene ambiguous. The source material was whole blood, sampled in connection with sensitization to the hapten diphenylcyclopropenone (DPC). The CDR3 nucleotides read TGCAGTGCTAGAGATTTCCGGGATACGCAGTATTTT. This gives the protein CSARDFRDTQYF.